This record covers a single T cell receptor (beta chain). Some clones are missing from TCRdb's copy, which holds only in-frame ones; the method was immunoSEQ multiplex PCR. The data hold 65,000 to 70,000 clones, with more than 90% observed a single time. This entry is derived from a study of T cell changes during pregnancy in multiple sclerosis. This receptor was obtained from a female donor with multiple sclerosis, enrolled in a pregnancy study. Sample: peripheral blood, taken in the first trimester of pregnancy.

CDR3 residues: CASSPSGKETQYF. CDR3 in DNA: TGTGCCAGCAGCCCTTCAGGGAAAGAGACCCAGTACTTC. The chain couples TRBV7-3 to TRBJ2-5, with a possible D match to TRBD1 (5 bases). The CDR3 extends over 13 amino acids. Germline V lookup: CDR1 SGHTA, CDR2 FQGTGA. Trimming stripped 5 bases from V and 3 bases from J, with 10 bases between.